These 8 T cell receptor beta chains share one sample of origin, sequenced in a study of blood T cell repertoires in COVID-19. Some clones are missing from TCRdb's copy, which holds only in-frame ones; the method was immunoSEQ multiplex PCR. The repertoire includes about 89,000 clones, 75% to 80% of them detected once, and 6.3% sits in the top ten. The specimen sequenced was peripheral blood. These TCRs come from a man aged 70 or older with COVID-19, enrolled during active disease.

The chain is built from TRBV18 and TRBJ2-7; no reliable D call. Trimming removed 1 base at V and 5 bases at J, with 12 bases between. The CDR3 totals 14 residues. Germline V CDR1 and CDR2: KGHSH, LQKENI. The CDR3 bases are TGTGCCAGCTCACCACAGCCACTCAACGACGAGCAGTACTTC. Translation gives CASSPQPLNDEQYF.

The gene calls are TRBV7-2 and TRBJ1-2, with 9 bases identical to TRBD1. Germline V CDR1 and CDR2: SGHTA, FQGNSA. Germline trimming cut 5 bases from V and 8 bases from J; bases unmatched to any gene: 9. The CDR3 has 14 residues. CDR3 loop: CASSNTGGAWGYTF. The CDR3 DNA is TGTGCCAGCAGCAACACAGGGGGCGCTTGGGGCTACACCTTC.

The gene calls are TRBV6-5 and TRBJ1-1; 7 bases are a match to TRBD1. The junction had 4 bases not matched to a gene; V was cut back by 6 bases and J by 0 bases. Germline V CDR1 and CDR2: MNHEY, SVGAGI. The CDR3 extends over 14 amino acids. The chain's CDR3 is CASSQGQVNTEAFF. CDR3 in DNA: TGTGCCAGCAGCCAAGGACAGGTGAACACTGAAGCTTTCTTT.

The chain employs TRBV7-2 and TRBJ2-2; 9 positions match TRBD2. The CDR3 runs 15 residues. The germline V gene has CDR1 SGHTA and CDR2 FQGNSA. V dropped 5 bases and J dropped 3; count of bases not matched to a gene: 4. CDR3 nucleotides: TGTGCCAGCAGCCCTAGCGGGGCTTACACCGGGGAGCTGTTTTTT. Its translation: CASSPSGAYTGELFF. Full variable domain (remainder filled in from reference TRBV7-2 and TRBJ2-2): GAGVSQSPSNKVTEKGKDVELRCDPISGHTALYWYRQSLGQGLEFLIYFQGNSAPDKSGLPSDRFSAERTGGSVSTLTIQRTQQEDSAVYLCASSPSGAYTGELFFGEGSRLTVL.

The chain carries TRBV19 and TRBJ2-7; 7 nucleotides line up with TRBD2. Trimming cost V 7 bases and J 1 base; bases outside gene matches: 10. Germline CDR1 LNHDA, CDR2 SQIVND (reference sequence). This CDR3 is built from 15 residues. The CDR3 loop reads CASKMGGMASYEQYF. CDR3 coding DNA: TGTGCCAGTAAAATGGGGGGGATGGCGTCCTACGAGCAGTACTTC.

The gene calls are TRBV6-6 and TRBJ1-5; weak D call: TRBD1 (6 bases). The CDR3 spans 15 residues. Trimming cost V 5 bases and J 0 bases, with 11 bases left between them. Germline CDR1 MNHNY, CDR2 SVGAGI (reference sequence). DNA of the CDR3: TGTGCCAGCAGTGTACAGGGAAATAGCAATCAGCCCCAGCATTTT. Amino acids: CASSVQGNSNQPQHF.

The rearrangement links TRBV5-6 to TRBJ1-3; D not resolved. With 4 bases removed from V and 7 bases from J, the gap between germline ends came to 9 bases. The CDR3 is 12 residues long. Germline V gene sequence: CDR1 SGHDT, CDR2 YYEEEE. The DNA of the CDR3 is TGTGCCAGCAGCCGCTGGGAGAACACCATATATTTT. Its translation is CASSRWENTIYF.

The rearrangement joins TRBV19 to TRBJ2-2, with 9 bases lining up with TRBD2. The CDR3 has 14 residues. The J segment lost 5 bases and the V segment lost 8 bases, leaving 6 bases of the junction unmatched. CDR1 and CDR2 (germline): LNHDA, SQIVND (reference sequence). The DNA for the CDR3 is TGTGCCAGTCTAGCGGGGAGATGGACCGGGGAGCTGTTTTTT. This gives the protein CASLAGRWTGELFF.